Listed below are T cell receptor beta chains from one sample, sequenced in a study of vaccination and CD4 T cells after COVID-19. These TCRs' antigens remain unknown. TCRdb redid the calling of the PCR reads with MiXCR, one entry per CDR3 protein. The data hold around 21,000 distinct CDR3 sequences, with roughly 47% observed a single time. The sample consisted of CD4+ T cells from blood, cultured in vitro. The source is a human donor who had recovered from COVID-19. CDR3s include the opening cysteine and the closing phenylalanine or tryptophan. A D gene is named only where the DNA matches it firmly. Clone size is stated in some rows and not others, as once, few, many or a class when expanded.

D gene	CDR3 length	V gene	J gene	clone size	CDR3 DNA	CDR3 protein
NA	16	TRBV7-2	TRBJ2-3	NA	TGTGCCAGCAGCTTAGGGGGCACAGGTCTTACAGATACGCAGTATTTT	CASSLGGTGLTDTQYF
NA	14	TRBV7-8	TRBJ2-4	NA	TGTGCCAGCAGCTTAGCGTTTAAGGGGGGGGATCAGTACTTC	CASSLAFKGGDQYF
NA	14	TRBV5-8	TRBJ1-5	NA	TGTGCCAGCAGCGAAGGACTCCCATCCCAGCCCCAGCATTTT	CASSEGLPSQPQHF
NA	16	TRBV20-1	TRBJ1-3	NA	TGCAGTGCTAGAGATCCGGGTCGGGCGGTTGGAAACACCATATATTTT	CSARDPGRAVGNTIYF
TRBD1	14	TRBV20-1	TRBJ1-5	few	TGCAGTGCTAGAGATCCCCAGGGGGATCAGCCCCAGCATTTT	CSARDPQGDQPQHF
NA	13	TRBV6-2/TRBV6-3	TRBJ1-5	NA	TGTGCCAGCAGGGGTCTTCGCAATCAGCCCCAGCATTTT	CASRGLRNQPQHF
TRBD1	14	TRBV6-1	TRBJ2-7	NA	TGTGCCAGCAGGGCTGGACAGGGGGCCTACGAGCAGTACTTC	CASRAGQGAYEQYF
TRBD1	15	TRBV7-2	TRBJ2-7	once	TGTGCCAGCAGCTTTAGACAGGGGACCTCCTACGAGCAGTACTTC	CASSFRQGTSYEQYF
TRBD1	16	TRBV7-8	TRBJ1-2	NA	TGTGCCAGCAGCTTAGGCGGACAGGGAAAACTAGGCGGCTACACCTTC	CASSLGGQGKLGGYTF
NA	16	TRBV6-1	TRBJ1-1	NA	TGTGCCAGCAGCCCCCTCCCAGGCACGGGGAACACTGAAGCTTTCTTT	CASSPLPGTGNTEAFF
TRBD1	14	TRBV7-8	TRBJ1-1	few	TGTGCCAGCAGCGCGACAGGGGAGGATACTGAAGCTTTCTTT	CASSATGEDTEAFF
TRBD1	13	TRBV7-9	TRBJ1-6	NA	TGTGCCAGCAGCTCATCAGGGGGATCACCCCTCCACTTT	CASSSSGGSPLHF
NA	14	TRBV6-1	TRBJ2-2	NA	TGTGCCAGCAGTAAACAGACGAACACCGGGGAGCTGTTTTTT	CASSKQTNTGELFF
TRBD2	14	TRBV10-3	TRBJ2-3	NA	TGTGCCATCAGTACCGGGACTATCACAGATACGCAGTATTTT	CAISTGTITDTQYF
NA	14	TRBV6-5	TRBJ2-5	NA	TGTGCCAGCAGTTACGGGGTCTCAGGAGAGACCCAGTACTTC	CASSYGVSGETQYF
NA	13	TRBV7-6	TRBJ2-3	NA	TGTGCCAGCAGCTTACCCAGCACAGATACGCAGTATTTT	CASSLPSTDTQYF
NA	15	TRBV11-3	TRBJ2-2	NA	TGTGCCAGCAGCTTTGGGGGGGCCAACACCGGGGAGCTGTTTTTT	CASSFGGANTGELFF
TRBD2	13	TRBV7-9	TRBJ2-1	NA	TGTGCCAGCAGCCTCGGGACTAGAGGCGAGCAGTTCTTC	CASSLGTRGEQFF
TRBD1	14	TRBV4-1	TRBJ1-2	NA	TGCGCCAGCAGCAACACAGGGGGCGCCTATGGCTACACCTTC	CASSNTGGAYGYTF
NA	16	TRBV6-1	TRBJ1-2	few	TGTGCCAGCAGTCTGGGGACTTCTACGAAGTTGGGTGGCTACACCTTC	CASSLGTSTKLGGYTF
NA	13	TRBV30	TRBJ2-3	NA	TGTGCCTGGTCGAATAGCGACACAGATACGCAGTATTTT	CAWSNSDTDTQYF
TRBD2	19	TRBV7-6	TRBJ2-5	NA	TGTGCCAGCAGCTTATTGGGGGGCGTTGGCGGGAGGGCCCCAGAGACCCAGTACTTC	CASSLLGGVGGRAPETQYF
TRBD1	14	TRBV12-3/TRBV12-4	TRBJ1-1	NA	TGTGCCAGCAGCCAGGGGGCTAAGGTCACTGAAGCTTTCTTT	CASSQGAKVTEAFF
TRBD2	17	TRBV28	TRBJ2-3	NA	TGTGCCAGCAGTTTGCCGACTAGCGGGCTTAGCACAGATACGCAGTATTTT	CASSLPTSGLSTDTQYF
NA	11	TRBV20-1	TRBJ2-1	NA	TGCAGTGCTAGCTCGGGGAATGAGCAGTTCTTC	CSASSGNEQFF
NA	14	TRBV7-2	TRBJ1-4	NA	TGTGCCAGCAGCTGGGGCTCTACTAATGAAAAACTGTTTTTT	CASSWGSTNEKLFF
NA	14	TRBV19	TRBJ1-2	NA	TGTGCCAGTAGTGCCACAAGGGCTAACTATGGCTACACCTTC	CASSATRANYGYTF
TRBD1	14	TRBV12-3/TRBV12-4	TRBJ1-4	NA	TGTGCCAGCAGGCCACAGGGGAGTAGTGAAAAACTGTTTTTT	CASRPQGSSEKLFF
NA	15	TRBV30	TRBJ1-5	NA	TGTGCCTGGAGTCCAGGGAATATAGGCAATCAGCCCCAGCATTTT	CAWSPGNIGNQPQHF
NA	13	TRBV10-3	TRBJ2-7	NA	TGTGCCACCGGGAACGATTTCTCCTACGAGCAGTACTTC	CATGNDFSYEQYF
TRBD1	17	TRBV7-9	TRBJ2-5	NA	TGTGCCAGCAGCTTCGGGGACAGGGGGGTGTACCAAGAGACCCAGTACTTC	CASSFGDRGVYQETQYF
NA	14	TRBV6-1	TRBJ2-7	NA	TGTGCCAGCAGTGTAAACAGGGCCAATAACGAGCAGTACTTC	CASSVNRANNEQYF
NA	16	TRBV11-3	TRBJ2-7	few	TGTGCCAGCAGCTTAGTCGGAGGGTCAGGGCCCTACGAGCAGTACTTC	CASSLVGGSGPYEQYF
NA	15	TRBV7-8	TRBJ1-1	NA	TGTGCCAGCAGTTTAGGAACGGGGGCTAACACTGAAGCTTTCTTT	CASSLGTGANTEAFF
NA	15	TRBV19	TRBJ2-3	NA	TGTGCCAGTAGTATGGCGACTAGTGGCACAGATACGCAGTATTTT	CASSMATSGTDTQYF
NA	13	TRBV6-1	TRBJ1-1	NA	TGTGCCAGCCGGGGATTCCTGAACACTGAAGCTTTCTTT	CASRGFLNTEAFF
NA	11	TRBV2	TRBJ1-1	NA	TGTGCCAGCAGTGAAATAGGTGAAGCTTTCTTT	CASSEIGEAFF
NA	15	TRBV7-9	TRBJ1-6	NA	TGTGCCAGCAGCTCCCCCGACAGAGAGGGGTCACCCCTCCACTTT	CASSSPDREGSPLHF
NA	13	TRBV6-2/TRBV6-3	TRBJ1-1	NA	TGTGCCAGCAGTTACGTGGCAGGCACTGAAGCTTTCTTT	CASSYVAGTEAFF
NA	15	TRBV7-3	TRBJ1-1	NA	TGTGCCAGCAGCTTACGTTTGGGCGAGGGCACTGAAGCTTTCTTT	CASSLRLGEGTEAFF
TRBD2	18	TRBV11-1	TRBJ2-1	NA	TGTGCCAGCAGCTTAGCGGGACTAGCGGGAGATCACCACAATGAGCAGTTCTTC	CASSLAGLAGDHHNEQFF
NA	11	TRBV20-1	TRBJ2-1	NA	TGCAGTGCTAGAGGATCTTATGAGCAGTTCTTC	CSARGSYEQFF
NA	15	TRBV19	TRBJ1-1	few	TGTGCCAGTAGTCCCGGGGGGCTGCTGAACACTGAAGCTTTCTTT	CASSPGGLLNTEAFF
TRBD1	14	TRBV2	TRBJ1-5	few	TGTGCCAGCAGTCTCGGACAGGGTGGGCAGCCCCAGCATTTT	CASSLGQGGQPQHF
NA	15	TRBV6-7	TRBJ1-1	few	TGTGCCAGCAGTTACACAGGAGCCCGGGGCACTGAAGCTTTCTTT	CASSYTGARGTEAFF
NA	16	TRBV2	TRBJ1-1	few	TGTGCCAGCAGTGATCGTCCAGGCGGCGGGGACACTGAAGCTTTCTTT	CASSDRPGGGDTEAFF
NA	15	TRBV10-3	TRBJ1-6	NA	TGTGCCATCAGTCGACAGTTGGATGTGGATTCACCCCTCCACTTT	CAISRQLDVDSPLHF
NA	18	TRBV12-5	TRBJ1-2	NA	TGTGCTAGTGGTTTGGCCCGAGGGGGGGGCTGGGGTAACTATGGCTACACCTTC	CASGLARGGGWGNYGYTF